This T cell receptor beta chain was documented in a study of control samples from healthy donors and cancer patients. The protocol was immunoSEQ multiplex PCR, while the TCRdb copy is restricted to in-frame clones and leaves out a portion. The sample lists about 98,000 clones, roughly 86% occurring once. Looked up from germline, CDR1 is SNHLY and CDR2 is FYNNEI. The CDR3 sequence is 13 residues long. The V gene lost 2 bases and the J gene lost 9 bases, with 8 bases spanning the gap. The rearrangement uses TRBV2 and TRBJ1-6; D unclear. This TCR derives from a man aged 55 to 70 in good health. The material sequenced was blood. Written as DNA, the CDR3 is TGTGCCAGCAGTGAAATGGGAGGTTCACCCCTCCACTTT. It is translated as CASSEMGGSPLHF.